The entry that follows covers one T cell receptor (beta chain) sequence. Antigen specificity is unknown. The data are from a study of cytomegalovirus exposure and HLA in healthy donors. Findings of the study overall: TCR beta V- and J-gene trimming, according to a later analysis, was linked to a missense DCLRE1C variant. Most TCR sequences were rare, but some public TCRs occurred in many donors. A cluster of highly shared sequence variants was likely a sequencing artifact.

The PCR was carried out with 60 Vbeta primers and 13 Jbeta primers. The method was immunoSEQ multiplex PCR; TCRdb's version includes in-frame clones alone and lacks a portion of them. The sample lists 150,000 to 200,000 clones; approximately 67% were seen once. The CDR3 is 13 residues long. CDR1 is ENHRY, CDR2 SYGVKD, per germline. V was shortened by 10 bases and J by 1 base, with 14 bases between the two germline ends. Specimen: PBMCs. The chain carries TRBV10-3 and TRBJ2-7, with D unresolved. The source is a man aged 35 to 55 in good health and CMV-seronegative. CDR3 residues: CASRTRQSYEQYF. CDR3 sequence (DNA): TGTGCCAGCAGGACGAGGCAGTCCTACGAGCAGTACTTC.